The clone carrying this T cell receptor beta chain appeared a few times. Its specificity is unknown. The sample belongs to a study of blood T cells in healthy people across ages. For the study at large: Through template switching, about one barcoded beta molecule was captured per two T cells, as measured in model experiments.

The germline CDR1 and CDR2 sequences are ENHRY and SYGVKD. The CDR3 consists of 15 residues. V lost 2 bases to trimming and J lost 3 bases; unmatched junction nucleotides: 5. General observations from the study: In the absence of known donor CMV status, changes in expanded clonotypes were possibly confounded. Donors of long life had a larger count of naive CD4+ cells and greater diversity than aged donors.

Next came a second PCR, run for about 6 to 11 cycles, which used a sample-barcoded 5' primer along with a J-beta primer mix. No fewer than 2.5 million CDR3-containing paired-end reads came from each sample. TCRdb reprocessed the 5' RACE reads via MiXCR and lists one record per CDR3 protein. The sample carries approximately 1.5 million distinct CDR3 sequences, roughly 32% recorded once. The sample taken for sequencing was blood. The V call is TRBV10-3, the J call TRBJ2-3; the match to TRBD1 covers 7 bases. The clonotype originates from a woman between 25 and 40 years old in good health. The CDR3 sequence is CAISEVGGATDTQYF. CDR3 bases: TGTGCCATCAGTGAGGTAGGGGGCGCAACAGATACGCAGTATTTT.